The source of this TCR beta chain is a study of T cell responses to AZD1222 COVID-19 vaccine. Assay used: immunoSEQ multiplex PCR; TCRdb lists only in-frame clones, some missing. The sample yields roughly 160,000 clones, 88% seen once. This clone showed up many times. The antigen is unknown. The study's findings and limits: Repertoire sampling happened only post peak T cell response. Possibly, clonal diversity was underestimated; donors were largely white British and included more females.

Trimming took 1 base from V and 6 from J; bases not matched to a gene: 6. Germline V gene sequence: CDR1 SGHAT, CDR2 FQDESV (reference sequence). The CDR3 runs 15 residues. Sample: peripheral blood, taken on day 0 of AZD1222 vaccination. This clonotype was obtained from an adult in good health. J is TRBJ2-1 and V is TRBV11-1; 7 nucleotides align to TRBD2. This CDR3 reads CASSLGSGDSNEQFF. The CDR3 DNA is TGTGCCAGCAGCTTAGGAAGCGGGGATAGCAATGAGCAGTTCTTC.